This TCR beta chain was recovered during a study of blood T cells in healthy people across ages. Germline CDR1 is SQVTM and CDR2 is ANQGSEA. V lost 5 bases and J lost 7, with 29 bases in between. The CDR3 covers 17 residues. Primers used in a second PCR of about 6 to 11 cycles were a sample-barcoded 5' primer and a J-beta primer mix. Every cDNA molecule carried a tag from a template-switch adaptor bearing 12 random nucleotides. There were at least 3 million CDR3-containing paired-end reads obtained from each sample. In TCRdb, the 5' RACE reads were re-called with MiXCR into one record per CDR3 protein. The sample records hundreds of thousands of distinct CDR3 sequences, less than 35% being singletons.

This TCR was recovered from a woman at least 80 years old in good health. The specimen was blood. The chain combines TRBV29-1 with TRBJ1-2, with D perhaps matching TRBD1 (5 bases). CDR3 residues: CSVLPGTAIPTILGYTF. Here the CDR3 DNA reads TGCAGCGTTCTACCCGGGACCGCGATACCCACTATTCTTGGCTACACCTTC. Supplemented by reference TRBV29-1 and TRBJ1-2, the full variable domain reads SAVISQKPSRDICQRGTSLTIQCQVDSQVTMMFWYRQQPGQSLTLIATANQGSEATYESGFVIDKFPISRPNLTFSTLTVSNMSPEDSSIYLCSVLPGTAIPTILGYTFGSGTRLTVV.